These 11 T cell receptor beta chains share one sample of origin, sequenced in a study of identical twins. A single record per CDR3 protein comes from TCRdb applying MiXCR to the 5' RACE reads. Here the sample spans 750,000 to 950,000 distinct CDR3 sequences, more than 9% being singletons. These data also formed part of another study, on yellow fever vaccine responses in identical twins.

Sequencing input: PBMCs. These receptor sequences come from a woman aged 18-35 years in good health.

This clonotype has at least ten counts. This chain uses TRBV20-1 with TRBJ2-7, with D tentatively TRBD1 (6 bases). CDR1 and CDR2 from the germline V gene are DFQATT and SNEGSKA (reference sequence). This CDR3 contains 12 residues. Trimming removed 4 bases from V and 2 bases from J, with 9 bases in between. The CDR3 DNA sequence: TGCAGTGCTACAGACAGGCCCTACGAGCAGTACGTC. This sequence encodes CSATDRPYEQYV.

V usage is TRBV3-1 and J usage is TRBJ1-2; 9 nucleotides agree with TRBD1. V was clipped by 7 bases and J by 6 bases; unmatched bases: 15. CDR3 length: 16 amino acids. Germline CDR1 is LGHDT and CDR2 is YNNKEL (reference sequence). CDR3 in DNA: TGTGCCAGCAACAACTACCCCGGACAGGGGATAGATGGCTACACCTTC. As protein: CASNNYPGQGIDGYTF.

This clonotype appeared a few times. V and J are TRBV7-8 and TRBJ2-1; possible D gene TRBD2, 6 bases. The germline gives CDR1 SGHVS, CDR2 FQNEAQ. Trimming shortened V by 2 bases and J by 2 bases, and 7 bases separated the two germline ends. The CDR3 extends over 14 amino acids. This CDR3 reads CASSLWGAYNEQFF. The CDR3 nucleotides read TGTGCCAGCAGCTTATGGGGGGCCTACAATGAGCAGTTCTTC.

In its sample, this clonotype was seen many times. The V call is TRBV24-1, the J call TRBJ2-1; D may be TRBD2 (5 bases). This CDR3 is 17 amino acids long. Between the trimmed V and J ends, which lost 4 bases and 7 bases, there was a span of 22 bases. Germline V gene data show CDR1 as KGHDR and CDR2 as SFDVKD. The CDR3 region is CATSDLMRAQNPNEQFF. CDR3 DNA sequence: TGTGCCACCAGTGACCTCATGAGGGCCCAGAATCCGAATGAGCAGTTCTTC.

The rearrangement uses TRBV7-2 and TRBJ2-3; a weak D match, TRBD2 (7 bases). The CDR3 covers 14 residues. Trimming removed 2 bases from V and 6 bases from J, with 12 bases in between. Germline values: CDR1 SGHTA, CDR2 FQGNSA. For the CDR3, the DNA is TGTGCCAGCAGCTTAAGGGGGGGCAGGGATACGCAGTATTTT. It codes for CASSLRGGRDTQYF.

The chain recombines TRBV4-1 with TRBJ2-1, with a tentative D call TRBD2 (5 bases). V dropped 0 bases and J dropped 3 bases, with 12 bases sitting between them. This CDR3 is built from 16 residues. Looked up from germline, CDR1 is MGHRA and CDR2 is YSYEKL. The CDR3 coding sequence is TGCGCCAGCAGCCAAGATCGAGTAGCGAGCTACAATGAGCAGTTCTTC. Its protein is CASSQDRVASYNEQFF.

In its sample, this clonotype was seen a few times. The chain couples TRBV7-8 to TRBJ2-5; 10 nucleotides line up with TRBD1. V was pared by 7 bases and J by 2 bases, with 10 bases of the junction left unmatched. Germline loops: CDR1 SGHVS, CDR2 FQNEAQ. CDR3 length: 16 residues. This CDR3 is CASTPYWTGGQETQYF. For the CDR3, the DNA is TGTGCCAGCACTCCTTACTGGACAGGGGGACAAGAGACCCAGTACTTC.

This clonotype occurred a few times. V usage is TRBV6-5 and J usage is TRBJ2-2; D may correspond to TRBD1 or TRBD2 (5 bases each). Trimming shortened V by 4 bases and J by 5 bases, and 14 bases separated the two germline ends. Germline CDR1 reads MNHEY; CDR2 reads SVGAGI. The CDR3 has 15 amino acids. This CDR3 reads CASSWGRGVTGELFF. The CDR3 DNA reads as TGTGCCAGCAGTTGGGGCCGAGGGGTTACCGGGGAGCTGTTTTTT.

V is TRBV11-2 and J is TRBJ2-3; D may match TRBD1 or TRBD2 (6 bases each). The CDR3 runs 21 residues. The germline gives CDR1 SGHAT, CDR2 FQNNGV. Trimming took off 5 bases at V and 0 bases at J, with 30 bases between the two ends. The CDR3 DNA reads as TGTGCCAGCAGCCCCTTAGGCTTGGGGGCTAACACGGGGGCTAGCACAGATACGCAGTATTTT. It encodes CASSPLGLGANTGASTDTQYF.

The rearrangement uses TRBV20-1 and TRBJ2-1; 7 bases agree with TRBD1. CDR3 length: 14 residues. Trimming cost V 3 bases and J 6 bases; bases outside gene matches: 8. CDR1 and CDR2 (germline): DFQATT, SNEGSKA (reference sequence). The CDR3 DNA reads as TGCAGTGCTAGCCCCGGGACAGCATTCAATGAGCAGTTCTTC. Its translation: CSASPGTAFNEQFF.

This clonotype was observed many times. At one of its ends the junction is not consistent with the germline gene, which may arise from a read error. J is TRBJ1-2 and V is TRBV10-2, with TRBD1 identical over 7 bases. Germline values: CDR1 WSHSY, CDR2 SAAADI. CDR3 length equals 12 residues. CDR3 loop: CASTTGDYGYTF. DNA for the CDR3: TGCGCCAGCACTACAGGGGACTACGGCTACACCTTC.